The 28 T cell receptor beta chains below were found in one sample sequenced in a study of identical twins. A single record per CDR3 protein comes from TCRdb applying MiXCR to the 5' RACE reads. The sample has 1.5 million to 2 million distinct CDR3 sequences; around 33% are singletons. Sequenced material: cord blood. The receptors originated from a newborn girl in good health.

There are a few counts of this clonotype. The chain uses TRBV25-1 and TRBJ1-2; no clear D gene. The length of the CDR3 is 12 residues. Germline CDR1 and CDR2: MGHDK and SYGVNS. V lost 10 bases and J lost 2, with 11 bases in between. CDR3 coding DNA: TGTGCCACCCGGGCCCAAAACTATGGCTACACCTTC. It encodes CATRAQNYGYTF.

This clonotype was counted at least ten times. J is TRBJ1-1 and V is TRBV29-1; D gene ambiguous. V was clipped by 6 bases and J by 6 bases, with 17 bases between them. CDR3 length: 13 residues. From germline, CDR1 is SQVTM and CDR2 ANQGSEA. The CDR3 nucleotides read TGCAGCGTAGAGCCGAAGAACGGGGCTGAAGCTTTCTTT. It translates to CSVEPKNGAEAFF.

About this clonotype itself: This may come from a read error, since a much larger clone is one base off. This chain joins TRBV28 and TRBJ2-4; TRBD1 matches at 9 bases. The CDR3 totals 13 residues. Germline V CDR1 and CDR2: MDHEN, SYDVKM. V was clipped by 5 bases and J by 5 bases; unmatched bases: 1. The CDR3 here is CASSTGGENIQYF. CDR3 coding DNA: TGTGCCAGCAGTACAGGGGGCGAAAACATTCAGTACTTC.

This chain uses TRBV7-2 with TRBJ2-4; no firm D call. V gave up 4 bases and J gave up 12 bases, with 19 bases separating them. CDR1 is SGHTA and CDR2 is FQGNSA in the germline V gene. The CDR3 consists of 14 residues. In nucleotides, the CDR3 is TGTGCCAGCAGCTCAGAATCGGTCCCCGGAACTCAGTACTTC. It codes for CASSSESVPGTQYF.

The chain employs TRBV12-3 or TRBV12-4 and TRBJ2-5; 13 bases are shared with TRBD2. V was pared by 4 bases and J by 5 bases, with 13 bases of the junction left unmatched. The CDR3 loop spans 18 amino acids. CDR3 DNA: TGTGCCAGCAGTTACCCACGGACTAGCGGGAGAATTCTGGAGACCCAGTACTTC. This gives the protein CASSYPRTSGRILETQYF.

Only a few counts were recorded for this clonotype. The chain employs TRBV28 and TRBJ1-4; D unresolved. The CDR3 is 13 amino acids. Germline CDR1 is MDHEN and CDR2 is SYDVKM. Trimming shortened V by 6 bases and J by 8 bases, and 13 bases separated the two germline ends. Written as DNA, the CDR3 is TGTGCCAGCAGCCCCCTGTTGAGAGAAAAACTGTTTTTT. It encodes CASSPLLREKLFF.

The genes are TRBV29-1 and TRBJ2-1, with no clear D. Per germline, CDR1 SQVTM and CDR2 ANQGSEA. This CDR3 region has 14 residues. V was pared by 0 bases and J by 1 base, with 7 bases between. The CDR3: CSVEDLHSYNEQFF. Here the CDR3 DNA reads TGCAGCGTTGAAGATCTCCATTCCTACAATGAGCAGTTCTTC.

The V gene is TRBV4-1, the J gene TRBJ2-7; D not resolved. CDR3 size: 14 residues. Germline values: CDR1 MGHRA, CDR2 YSYEKL. The V and J ends lost 0 bases and 3 bases respectively, with 9 bases between them. The CDR3: CASSQEHGSYEQYF. The CDR3 region has the DNA TGCGCCAGCAGCCAAGAGCACGGAAGCTACGAGCAGTACTTC.

This clonotype has just a few counts. The chain combines TRBV5-1 with TRBJ2-3, with D tentatively TRBD2 (6 bases). The CDR3 contains 13 residues. Germline CDR1 and CDR2: SGHRS and YFSETQ. Trimming took 5 bases from V and 6 from J, leaving 13 bases between them. The CDR3 is CASRATRGDTQYF. CDR3 in DNA: TGCGCCAGCAGGGCGACTAGAGGCGATACGCAGTATTTT.

This clonotype was detected many times. This chain links TRBV29-1 with TRBJ2-1, with unresolved D. The CDR3 is 10 amino acids. V was trimmed by 1 base and J by 10 bases, leaving 5 bases between them. Germline CDR1 SQVTM, CDR2 ANQGSEA. The CDR3 is CSVEGVEQFF. The CDR3 DNA is TGCAGCGTTGAAGGGGTCGAGCAGTTCTTC.

V is TRBV25-1 and J is TRBJ1-5; no firm D call. In germline, CDR1 is MGHDK, CDR2 SYGVNS. The CDR3 covers 15 residues. V dropped 3 bases and J dropped 0 bases, with 9 bases sitting between them. Here the CDR3 reads CASSEGYYSNQPQHF. CDR3 coding DNA: TGTGCCAGCAGTGAGGGGTATTATAGCAATCAGCCCCAGCATTTT.

This chain links TRBV7-9 with TRBJ2-7, with D possibly being TRBD2 (5 bases). The germline V and J ends were trimmed by 5 bases and 1 base, with 15 bases remaining between them. Germline V gene sequence: CDR1 SEHNR, CDR2 FQNEAQ (reference sequence). The length of the CDR3 is 15 residues. The CDR3 bases are TGTGCCAGCAGCCTCAGTGTTACGGGATCCTACGAGCAGTACTTC. This codes for CASSLSVTGSYEQYF. Combining the CDR3 with reference TRBV7-9 and TRBJ2-7 gives the whole variable domain DTGVSQNPRHKITKRGQNVTFRCDPISEHNRLYWYRQTLGQGPEFLTYFQNEAQLEKSRLLSDRFSAERPKGSFSTLEIQRTEQGDSAMYLCASSLSVTGSYEQYFGPGTRLTVT.

In its sample, this clonotype was seen many times. The J gene is TRBJ1-2, the V gene TRBV20-1; D possibly corresponds to TRBD1 (6 bases). V gave up 6 bases and J gave up 8 bases, with 10 bases separating them. This CDR3 has 10 residues. Per the germline V gene, CDR1 is DFQATT and CDR2 is SNEGSKA (reference sequence). DNA for the CDR3: TGCAGTGCAAGGACAGAAGGCTACACCTTC. It codes for CSARTEGYTF.

The V gene is TRBV18, the J gene TRBJ2-3; 9 bases match TRBD1. V lost 8 bases, J lost 1 base, and 7 bases stayed unmatched. The CDR3 is 15 residues long. The germline V gene encodes CDR1 KGHSH and CDR2 LQKENI. The CDR3: CASAHRGLGTDTQYF. The CDR3 bases are TGTGCCAGCGCTCACAGGGGGCTCGGCACAGATACGCAGTATTTT. The complete variable domain, with remaining parts taken from reference TRBV18 and TRBJ2-3, reads NAGVMQNPRHLVRRRGQEARLRCSPMKGHSHVYWYRQLPEEGLKFMVYLQKENIIDESGMPKERFSAEFPKEGPSILRIQQVVRGDSAAYFCASAHRGLGTDTQYFGPGTRLTVL.

This chain joins TRBV4-2 and TRBJ2-7, with D possibly being TRBD2 (5 bases). The germline gives CDR1 LGHNA, CDR2 YNFKEQ. V dropped 0 bases and J dropped 2 bases, with 11 bases sitting between them. The CDR3 totals 15 residues. The CDR3 reads CASSQDVNGTYEQYF. CDR3 DNA sequence: TGTGCCAGCAGCCAAGACGTTAACGGGACCTACGAGCAGTACTTC.

This chain links TRBV12-3 or TRBV12-4 with TRBJ1-5, with D perhaps TRBD1 (6 bases). CDR3 size: 13 residues. V lost 4 bases, J lost 6 bases, and 10 bases lay in between. The CDR3 loop reads CASSSGESQPQHF. In DNA, the CDR3 is TGTGCCAGCAGTTCAGGGGAATCTCAGCCCCAGCATTTT.

Concerning this clonotype itself: Its ends do not fully match the called genes, so a read error is possible. This CDR3 is CASSWDRLAGSFNEPFF. The CDR3 region has the DNA TGTGCCAGCAGTTGGGACCGACTAGCGGGGAGTTTCAATGAGCCGTTCTTC. The chain employs TRBV12-3 or TRBV12-4 and TRBJ2-1; TRBD2 matches 11 bases. The CDR3 runs 17 residues.

This clonotype was detected only a few times. The chain links TRBV12-3 or TRBV12-4 to TRBJ2-7; 7 nucleotides align to TRBD2. This CDR3 spans 15 amino acids. V lost 4 bases and J lost 0; bases outside the gene matches: 6. Here the CDR3 DNA reads TGTGCCAGCAGTTATACGGGGGGTAGCTCCTACGAGCAGTACTTC. Protein sequence: CASSYTGGSSYEQYF.

This rearrangement joins TRBV7-9 to TRBJ2-1; the D gene is possibly TRBD2 (6 bases). Germline CDR1 reads SEHNR; CDR2 reads FQNEAQ (reference sequence). The V end lost 2 bases, the J end lost 6 bases, and 14 bases lay between the germline ends. This CDR3 has 15 residues. CDR3 DNA sequence: TGTGCCAGCAGCTTAAAGGCGGGATCTGGCAATGAGCAGTTCTTC. This sequence encodes CASSLKAGSGNEQFF.

V and J are TRBV28 and TRBJ2-2; TRBD2 matches at 9 bases. Germline V gene sequence: CDR1 MDHEN, CDR2 SYDVKM. This CDR3 region has 16 residues. The ends lost 6 bases at V and 5 bases at J; junction bases unmatched: 10. The DNA for the CDR3 is TGTGCCAGCAGCCTCGGGGCTAGCGGGATAACCGGGGAGCTGTTTTTT. Translated, it gives CASSLGASGITGELFF.

This clonotype showed up many times. The genes are TRBV5-1 and TRBJ2-5; D uncertain. Between the trimmed V and J ends, which lost 2 bases and 4 bases, there was a span of 6 bases. This CDR3 spans 12 amino acids. Germline-derived CDR1 and CDR2 are SGHRS and YFSETQ. The CDR3 region has the DNA TGCGCCAGCAGCTTTTCACTAGAGACCCAGTACTTC. It translates to CASSFSLETQYF.

The rearrangement uses TRBV20-1 and TRBJ1-5, with 8 bases aligning to TRBD1. The CDR3 is made up of 17 amino acids. Trimming at V came to 3 bases and at J to 1 base, leaving 11 bases not matched to a gene. The germline V gene has CDR1 DFQATT and CDR2 SNEGSKA (reference sequence). The CDR3: CSARGTGTGSSNQPQHF. The CDR3 DNA reads TGCAGTGCTAGGGGTACCGGGACAGGATCAAGCAATCAGCCCCAGCATTTT.

The chain is built from TRBV20-1 and TRBJ1-2, with 7 bases that match TRBD1. The CDR3 runs 12 residues. V shed 6 bases and J 2 bases; nucleotides not matched to a gene: 3. The germline gives CDR1 DFQATT, CDR2 SNEGSKA (reference sequence). The CDR3 nucleotides are TGCAGTGCCGGACAGGTCAACTATGGCTACACCTTC. It encodes CSAGQVNYGYTF.

The chain links TRBV5-1 to TRBJ2-1; no firm D call. CDR3 length: 12 residues. Germline V CDR1 and CDR2: SGHRS, YFSETQ. The V end was cut by 5 bases, the J end by 8 bases, with 11 bases between. Here the CDR3 reads CASRSQTHEQFF. The CDR3 DNA reads TGCGCCAGCAGGTCCCAGACTCATGAGCAGTTCTTC.

J is TRBJ2-1 and V is TRBV7-2; 9 nucleotides match TRBD2. This CDR3 has 15 residues. Germline V lookup: CDR1 SGHTA, CDR2 FQGNSA. The J segment lost 9 bases and the V segment lost 5 bases, leaving 11 bases of the junction unmatched. CDR3 amino acids: CASSLDGLAISEQFF. The CDR3 region has the DNA TGTGCCAGCAGCCTAGATGGACTAGCGATCAGTGAGCAGTTCTTC.

This chain links TRBV18 with TRBJ2-7; unclear D gene. The tail of the sequence fits TRBJ2-4 better, so the J call may be wrong. The CDR3 covers 13 residues. Per the germline V gene, CDR1 is KGHSH and CDR2 is LQKENI. In DNA form, the CDR3 reads TGTGCCAGCTCACCACCGTCCAAAAACATTCAGTACTTC. It specifies CASSPPSKNIQYF.

The rearrangement uses TRBV5-5 and TRBJ2-5; possible D gene TRBD2, 5 bases. Gene TRBJ2-7 matches the end of the DNA better, so the J call may be wrong. There are 15 residues in the CDR3. Germline loops: CDR1 SGHKS, CDR2 YYEKEE (reference sequence). In DNA form, the CDR3 reads TGTGCCAGCAGCTCATCCCGTCGGGATCTCTACGAGCAGTACTTC. It specifies CASSSSRRDLYEQYF.

CDR3 sequence (DNA): TGTGCCAGCAGTTTCCCATTCCGGGGACAGGGCGGCAATCAGCCCCAGCATTTT. This encodes CASSFPFRGQGGNQPQHF. The V and J genes are TRBV28 and TRBJ1-5, with 9 bases matching TRBD1. Losses at the gene ends were 3 bases for V and 2 bases for J; bases not matched to a gene: 11. This CDR3 has 18 residues. Germline V gene data show CDR1 as MDHEN and CDR2 as SYDVKM.